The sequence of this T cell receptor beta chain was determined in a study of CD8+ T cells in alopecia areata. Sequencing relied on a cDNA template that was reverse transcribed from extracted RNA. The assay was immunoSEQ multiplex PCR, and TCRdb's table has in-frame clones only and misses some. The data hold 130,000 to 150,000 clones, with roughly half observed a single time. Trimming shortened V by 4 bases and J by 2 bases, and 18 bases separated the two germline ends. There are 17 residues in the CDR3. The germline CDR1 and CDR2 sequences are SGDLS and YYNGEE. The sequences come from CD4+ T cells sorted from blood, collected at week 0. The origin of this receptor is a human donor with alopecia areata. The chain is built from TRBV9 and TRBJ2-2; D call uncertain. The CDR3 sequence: CASSPHLPGLNTGELFF. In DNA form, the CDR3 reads TGTGCCAGCAGCCCCCACCTCCCGGGCCTAAACACCGGGGAGCTGTTTTTT.